Detailed here is one T cell receptor beta chain. As yet, its antigen is unknown. The protocol was immunoSEQ multiplex PCR, while the TCRdb copy is restricted to in-frame clones and leaves out a portion. The sample has 25,000 to 40,000 clones, roughly nine tenths seen once; the top ten hold over 2%. Time point: week 47, end of study. The vaccine gave 300 ug of a 20-mer mutant IDH1 peptide subcutaneously per dose. Eight vaccinations went to patients in weeks 1, 3, 5, 7, 11, 15, 19, 23. The sample belongs to a study of a mutant IDH1 vaccine in newly diagnosed glioma. On the study more broadly: Most patients had received both radiotherapy and temozolomide, the prior options being radiotherapy, temozolomide, or both.

CDR1 and CDR2 (germline): MDHEN, SYDVKM. The CDR3 is 14 residues long. With V trimmed by 4 bases and J by 3 bases, 2 bases remained unmatched. The V and J genes are TRBV28 and TRBJ2-5; 10 nucleotides match TRBD1. Sequenced material: PBMCs, taken from a glioma patient whose treatment included an IDH1 peptide vaccine. The TCR sequence derives from a man aged 35 to 55 with glioma. The CDR3 protein is CASSSDRGEETQYF. Here the CDR3 DNA reads TGTGCCAGCAGTTCGGACAGGGGGGAAGAGACCCAGTACTTC.